This is a list of T cell receptor beta chains from one sample in a study of cytomegalovirus exposure and HLA in healthy donors. Profiled with immunoSEQ multiplex PCR; TCRdb holds only in-frame clones, not every one. The table lists roughly 100,000 clones, roughly three quarters of them singletons. The sample comprised PBMCs. The receptors come from a man aged 40-55 years in good health and CMV-seronegative. The CDR3 runs from the conserved cysteine through the conserved F or W. The order of the fields is clone size, D gene, V gene, J gene, CDR3 protein, CDR3 DNA. The D gene is left open where the match is weak. A clone size is listed for some rows: how often the clone was seen (once, few, many), or a class if it is expanded.

>once|.|TRBV19|TRBJ1-2
CASSWAAYGYTF
TGTGCCAGTAGTTGGGCAGCTTATGGCTACACCTTC
>.|.|TRBV2|TRBJ1-5
CASSEVRANQPQHF
TGTGCCAGCAGTGAAGTCAGGGCGAATCAGCCCCAGCATTTT
>.|TRBD1|TRBV5-6|TRBJ2-3
CASSFFVRAGGRDTQYF
TGTGCCAGCAGCTTCTTCGTTAGGGCAGGGGGAAGAGATACGCAGTATTTT
>.|.|TRBV7-2|TRBJ2-3
CASSPGADTQYF
TGTGCCAGCAGCCCCGGGGCAGATACGCAGTATTTT
>.|TRBD1|TRBV25-1|TRBJ2-7
CASSDRGLSYEQYF
TGTGCCAGCAGTGACAGGGGGCTATCCTACGAGCAGTACTTC
>.|TRBD1|TRBV7-2|TRBJ1-1
CASSLNRGGRTEAFF
TGTGCCAGCAGCTTAAACAGGGGCGGTAGGACTGAAGCTTTCTTT
>.|.|TRBV7-9|TRBJ1-2
CASSLNHGVDYGYTF
TGTGCCAGCAGTCTTAACCACGGGGTGGACTATGGCTACACCTTC
>few|.|TRBV18|TRBJ2-5
CASSPKEETQYF
TGTGCCAGCTCACCAAAAGAGGAGACCCAGTACTTC
>.|TRBD2|TRBV11-2|TRBJ2-3
CASSLGLAGDSSTDTQYF
TGTGCCAGCAGCTTGGGACTAGCGGGGGATTCTAGCACAGATACGCAGTATTTT
>.|TRBD2|TRBV30|TRBJ2-1
CAWSVGGRPEQFF
TGTGCCTGGAGTGTTGGCGGGAGGCCGGAGCAGTTCTTC
>few|.|TRBV4-2|TRBJ1-4
CASSHGGRDEKLFF
TGTGCCAGCAGCCACGGGGGGAGGGACGAAAAACTGTTTTTT
>.|TRBD1|TRBV27|TRBJ2-7
CASSFGQGVWQYF
TGTGCCAGCAGTTTTGGGCAGGGGGTATGGCAGTACTTC
>few|TRBD2|TRBV29-1|TRBJ2-2
CSGRSRLAGSLTNTGELFF
TGCAGCGGACGATCCCGACTAGCGGGATCACTCACAAACACCGGGGAGCTGTTTTTT
>.|TRBD1|TRBV19|TRBJ2-7
CASSGGQGSPSSEQYF
TGTGCCAGTAGTGGAGGACAGGGTTCCCCGTCTAGTGAGCAGTACTTC
>.|TRBD1|TRBV4-2|TRBJ2-3
CASSQEPTGDGTDTQYF
TGTGCCAGCAGCCAAGAGCCGACAGGGGACGGCACAGATACGCAGTATTTT
>.|.|TRBV6-5|TRBJ1-1
CASAGSGRDGTEAFF
TGTGCCAGCGCCGGGTCCGGGAGGGATGGCACTGAAGCTTTCTTT
>.|.|TRBV4-1|TRBJ1-2
CASSQDLTGLNYGYTF
TGCGCCAGCAGCCAAGATTTGACAGGCCTCAACTATGGCTACACCTTC
>once|TRBD1|TRBV19|TRBJ2-3
CASTSGGQGGTDTQYF
TGTGCCAGTACCAGCGGAGGACAGGGGGGCACAGATACGCAGTATTTT
>once|.|TRBV10-3|TRBJ2-7
CAISAVSHEQYF
TGTGCCATCAGTGCGGTCTCTCACGAGCAGTACTTC
>.|TRBD2|TRBV5-1|TRBJ2-1
CASSLPSGTVNEQFF
TGCGCCAGCAGCTTGCCTAGCGGGACGGTCAATGAGCAGTTCTTC
>.|.|TRBV10-2|TRBJ1-4
CASSVHYQFLTNEKLFF
TGCGCCAGCAGTGTCCATTATCAGTTCTTAACTAATGAAAAACTGTTTTTT
>.|.|TRBV6-6|TRBJ1-1
CASSLTPQGVEAFF
TGTGCCAGCAGTTTAACCCCACAGGGAGTTGAAGCTTTCTTT
>once|TRBD2|TRBV7-6|TRBJ2-5
CASSLSGGDQETQYF
TGTGCCAGCAGCCTCTCGGGGGGTGACCAAGAGACCCAGTACTTC
>.|.|TRBV27|TRBJ1-1
CASSLRPGLRAFF
TGTGCCAGCAGTTTGCGTCCGGGACTACGAGCTTTCTTT
>.|.|TRBV7-9|TRBJ2-7
CASSLRGVYEQYF
TGTGCCAGCAGCTTAAGGGGCGTCTACGAGCAGTACTTC
>.|.|TRBV6-4|TRBJ2-3
CASSDSEGPDTQYF
TGTGCCAGCAGTGACTCGGAGGGCCCGGATACGCAGTATTTT
>.|TRBD1|TRBV19|TRBJ1-2
CASSRDRSNYGYTF
TGTGCCAGTAGTAGGGACAGATCTAACTATGGCTACACCTTC
>.|.|TRBV27|TRBJ1-1
CASSSGTSTEAFF
TGTGCCAGCAGTTCCGGGACAAGCACTGAAGCTTTCTTT
>few|TRBD2|TRBV5-1|TRBJ2-7
CASSLAGTSGGDEQYF
TGCGCCAGCAGCTTGGCCGGGACTAGCGGGGGTGACGAGCAGTACTTC
>once|TRBD2|TRBV5-5|TRBJ2-7
CASSLSSGEYEQYF
TGTGCCAGCAGCTTGTCTAGCGGAGAATACGAGCAGTACTTC
>few|TRBD1|TRBV6-4|TRBJ2-7
CASSEGTGGYEQYF
TGTGCCAGCAGTGAGGGGACAGGGGGCTACGAGCAGTACTTC
>.|.|TRBV27|TRBJ1-5
CASNSVGSGNQPQHF
TGTGCCAGCAACTCGGTTGGCAGCGGCAATCAGCCCCAGCATTTT
>.|TRBD2|TRBV5-1|TRBJ2-1
CASSLTAGGPGEQFF
TGCGCCAGCAGCTTGACAGCGGGGGGGCCAGGTGAGCAGTTCTTC
>.|TRBD1|TRBV5-1|TRBJ2-2
CASSPGTGANTGELFF
TGCGCCAGCAGCCCCGGGACAGGGGCTAACACCGGGGAGCTGTTTTTT
>.|TRBD2|TRBV7-2|TRBJ2-5
CASSLASGSKTQYF
TGTGCCAGCAGCTTAGCCAGCGGGAGCAAGACCCAGTACTTC
>.|TRBD2|TRBV7-8|TRBJ2-7
CASSETSGGAYEQYF
TGTGCCAGCAGCGAGACTAGCGGGGGGGCCTACGAGCAGTACTTC
>.|.|TRBV5-8|TRBJ1-1
CASSLVGRGENTEAFF
TGTGCCAGCAGCTTGGTAGGACGGGGGGAGAACACTGAAGCTTTCTTT
>.|.|TRBV15|TRBJ2-3
CATSRDLPPDTQYF
TGTGCCACCAGCAGAGATCTCCCCCCAGATACGCAGTATTTT
>once|TRBD1|TRBV19|TRBJ1-5
CASSILGQGSNQPQHF
TGTGCCAGTAGTATTCTGGGACAGGGTAGCAATCAGCCCCAGCATTTT
>.|TRBD2|TRBV30|TRBJ2-7
CAWSVRLAGFYEQYF
TGTGCCTGGAGTGTACGACTAGCGGGATTCTACGAGCAGTACTTC
>.|TRBD2|TRBV27|TRBJ2-2
CASSTSGSFTGELFF
TGTGCCAGCAGCACTAGCGGGTCCTTCACCGGGGAGCTGTTTTTT
>.|TRBD1|TRBV7-8|TRBJ2-7
CASSGQDGGNEQYF
TGTGCCAGCAGCGGACAGGACGGAGGAAACGAGCAGTACTTC